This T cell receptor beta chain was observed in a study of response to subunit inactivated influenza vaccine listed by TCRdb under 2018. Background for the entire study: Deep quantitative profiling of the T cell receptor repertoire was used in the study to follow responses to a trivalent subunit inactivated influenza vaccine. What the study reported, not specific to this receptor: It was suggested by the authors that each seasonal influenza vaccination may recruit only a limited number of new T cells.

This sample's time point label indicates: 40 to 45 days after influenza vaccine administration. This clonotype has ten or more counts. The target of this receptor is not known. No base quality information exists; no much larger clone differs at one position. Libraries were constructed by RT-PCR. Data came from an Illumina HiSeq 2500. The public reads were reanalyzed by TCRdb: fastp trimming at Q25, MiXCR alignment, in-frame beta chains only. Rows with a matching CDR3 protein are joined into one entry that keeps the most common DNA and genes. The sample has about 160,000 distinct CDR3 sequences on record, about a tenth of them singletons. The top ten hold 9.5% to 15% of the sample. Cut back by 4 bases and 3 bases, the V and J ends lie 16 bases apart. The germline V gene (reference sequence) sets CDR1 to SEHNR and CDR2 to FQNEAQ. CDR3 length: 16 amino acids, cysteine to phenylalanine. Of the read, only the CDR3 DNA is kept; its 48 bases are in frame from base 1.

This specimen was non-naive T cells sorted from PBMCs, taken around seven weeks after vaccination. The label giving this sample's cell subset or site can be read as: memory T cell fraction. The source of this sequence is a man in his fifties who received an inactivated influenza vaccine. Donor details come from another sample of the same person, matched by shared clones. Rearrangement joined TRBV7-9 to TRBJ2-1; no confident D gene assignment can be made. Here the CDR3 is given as CASSSAERYGYNEQFF. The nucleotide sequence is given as TGTGCCAGCAGCTCCGCGGAGCGATATGGCTACAATGAGCAGTTCTTC.